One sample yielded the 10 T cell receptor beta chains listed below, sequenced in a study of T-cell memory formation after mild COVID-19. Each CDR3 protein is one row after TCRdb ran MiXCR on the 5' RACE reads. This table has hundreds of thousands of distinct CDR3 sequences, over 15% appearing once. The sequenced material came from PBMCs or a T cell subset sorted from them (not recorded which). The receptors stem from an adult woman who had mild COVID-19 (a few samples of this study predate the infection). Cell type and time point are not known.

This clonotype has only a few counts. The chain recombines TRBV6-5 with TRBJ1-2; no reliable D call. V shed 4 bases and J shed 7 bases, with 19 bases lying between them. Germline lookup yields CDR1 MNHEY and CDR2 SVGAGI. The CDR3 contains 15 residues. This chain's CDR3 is CASSSPRSGHLGYTF. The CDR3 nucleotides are TGTGCCAGCAGTTCCCCTCGGTCAGGTCACCTTGGCTACACCTTC.

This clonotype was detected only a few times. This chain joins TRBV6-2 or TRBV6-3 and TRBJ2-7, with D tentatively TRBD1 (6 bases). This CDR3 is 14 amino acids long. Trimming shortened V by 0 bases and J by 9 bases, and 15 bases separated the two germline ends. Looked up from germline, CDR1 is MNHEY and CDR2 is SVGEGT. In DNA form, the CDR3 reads TGTGCCAGCAGTTACTCGAGGGACAATATTCGGCAGTACTTC. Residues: CASSYSRDNIRQYF.

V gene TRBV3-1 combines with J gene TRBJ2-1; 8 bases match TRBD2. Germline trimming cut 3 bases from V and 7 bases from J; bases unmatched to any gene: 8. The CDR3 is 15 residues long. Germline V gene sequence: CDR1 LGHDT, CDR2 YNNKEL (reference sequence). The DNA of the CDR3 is TGTGCCAGCAGCCACCTGGGACTAGGTCGGAATGAGCAGTTCTTC. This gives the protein CASSHLGLGRNEQFF.

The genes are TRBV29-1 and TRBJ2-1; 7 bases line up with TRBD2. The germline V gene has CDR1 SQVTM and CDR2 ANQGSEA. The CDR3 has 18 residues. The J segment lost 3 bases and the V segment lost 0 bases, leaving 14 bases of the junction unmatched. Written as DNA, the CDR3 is TGCAGCGTTGAAGACCCCTCGCGAAGCGGGGCAATCTACAATGAGCAGTTCTTC. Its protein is CSVEDPSRSGAIYNEQFF.

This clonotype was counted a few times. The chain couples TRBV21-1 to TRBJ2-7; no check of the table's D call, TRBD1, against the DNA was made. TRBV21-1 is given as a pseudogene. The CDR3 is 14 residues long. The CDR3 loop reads CASSYGTGTYEQYF. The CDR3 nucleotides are TGTGCCAGCAGCTACGGGACAGGGACCTACGAGCAGTACTTC.

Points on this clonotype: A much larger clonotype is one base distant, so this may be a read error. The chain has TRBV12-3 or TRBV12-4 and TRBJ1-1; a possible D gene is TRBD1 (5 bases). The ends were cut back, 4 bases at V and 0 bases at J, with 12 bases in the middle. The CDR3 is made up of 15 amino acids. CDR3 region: CASSWGSRVNTEAFF. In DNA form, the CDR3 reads TGTGCCAGCAGTTGGGGGAGCAGGGTGAACACTGAAGCTTTCTTT.

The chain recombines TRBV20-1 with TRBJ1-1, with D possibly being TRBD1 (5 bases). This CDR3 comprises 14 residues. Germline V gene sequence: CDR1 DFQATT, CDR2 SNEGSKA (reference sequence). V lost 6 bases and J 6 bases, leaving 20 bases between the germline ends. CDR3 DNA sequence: TGCAGTGCGAACTCGTGGGAACAGGAGGCTGAAGCTTTCTTT. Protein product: CSANSWEQEAEAFF.

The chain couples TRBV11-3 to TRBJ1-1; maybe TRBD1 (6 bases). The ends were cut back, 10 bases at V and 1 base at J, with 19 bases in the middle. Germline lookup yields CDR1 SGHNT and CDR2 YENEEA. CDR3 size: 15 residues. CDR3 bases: TGTGCCACCAAAACGGGGAGGGGGACGAACACTGAAGCTTTCTTT. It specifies CATKTGRGTNTEAFF.

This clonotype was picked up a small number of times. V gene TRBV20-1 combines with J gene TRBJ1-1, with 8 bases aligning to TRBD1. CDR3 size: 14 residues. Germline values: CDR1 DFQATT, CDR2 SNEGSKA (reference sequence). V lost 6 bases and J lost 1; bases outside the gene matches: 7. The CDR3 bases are TGCAGTGCGTCCCAGGGGGCCCGGAACACTGAAGCTTTCTTT. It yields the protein CSASQGARNTEAFF.

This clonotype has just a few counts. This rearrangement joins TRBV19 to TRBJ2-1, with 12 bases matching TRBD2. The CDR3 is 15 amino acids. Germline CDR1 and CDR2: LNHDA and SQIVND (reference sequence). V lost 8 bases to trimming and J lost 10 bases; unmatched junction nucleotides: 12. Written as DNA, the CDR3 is TGTGCCAGTGGACCGGGACTAGCGGGTTCTAAGGAGCAGTTCTTC. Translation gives CASGPGLAGSKEQFF.